These 20 T cell receptor beta chains share one sample of origin, sequenced in a study of blood T cell repertoires in COVID-19. Repertoires were generated with immunoSEQ multiplex PCR, while TCRdb's copy carries only in-frame clones and drops some. The data hold around 190,000 clones, with under 90% observed a single time. Material for sequencing was peripheral blood. All receptors come from a human donor in a cohort sampled during active COVID-19.

The rearrangement uses TRBV5-4 and TRBJ2-7, with TRBD2 matching over 8 bases. V shed 4 bases and J 5 bases; nucleotides not matched to a gene: 11. CDR3 size: 15 residues. Germline-derived CDR1 and CDR2 are SGHNT and YYREEE (reference sequence). The CDR3 region has the DNA TGTGCCAGCAGCCCGACGGTGGCGGGGGGCAACGAGCAGTACTTC. This sequence encodes CASSPTVAGGNEQYF. The complete variable domain, with remaining parts taken from reference TRBV5-4 and TRBJ2-7, reads ETGVTQSPTHLIKTRGQQVTLRCSSQSGHNTVSWYQQALGQGPQFIFQYYREEENGRGNFPPRFSGLQFPNYSSELNVNALELDDSALYLCASSPTVAGGNEQYFGPGTRLTVT.

The rearrangement uses TRBV7-3 and TRBJ2-7, with D possibly TRBD2 on 5 matching bases. The CDR3 contains 15 residues. V shed 1 base and J shed 1 base, with 11 bases lying between them. Germline V gene sequence: CDR1 SGHTA, CDR2 FQGTGA. The CDR3 is CASSLMGGSSYEQYF. In DNA form, the CDR3 reads TGTGCCAGCAGCTTAATGGGCGGGTCTTCCTACGAGCAGTACTTC. Together with reference TRBV7-3 and TRBJ2-7, the CDR3 gives the full variable domain: GAGVSQTPSNKVTEKGKYVELRCDPISGHTALYWYRQSLGQGPEFLIYFQGTGAADDSGLPNDRFFAVRPEGSVSTLKIQRTERGDSAVYLCASSLMGGSSYEQYFGPGTRLTVT.

V usage is TRBV5-1 and J usage is TRBJ2-7; weak D call: TRBD2 (6 bases). Trimming left V 6 bases short and J 4 bases short, with 23 bases between. This CDR3 region has 16 residues. From germline, CDR1 is SGHRS and CDR2 YFSETQ. The CDR3 loop reads CASTRTGGDRYYEQYF. The CDR3 DNA follows: TGCGCCAGCACCCGGACGGGCGGGGACCGGTATTACGAGCAGTACTTC.

The chain combines TRBV2 with TRBJ1-5; D unresolved. CDR3 length equals 15 residues. Trimming left V 1 base short and J 7 bases short, with 14 bases between. Germline values: CDR1 SNHLY, CDR2 FYNNEI. CDR3 bases: TGTGCCAGCAGTGAAGTTAGAACTTATCGGCAGCCCCAGCATTTT. Its translation: CASSEVRTYRQPQHF. Full variable domain (outside the CDR3, taken from reference TRBV2 and TRBJ1-5): EPEVTQTPSHQVTQMGQEVILRCVPISNHLYFYWYRQILGQKVEFLVSFYNNEISEKSEIFDDQFSVERPDGSNFTLKIRSTKLEDSAMYFCASSEVRTYRQPQHFGDGTRLSIL.

This chain joins TRBV15 and TRBJ1-5; D not resolved. V shed 1 base and J shed 4 bases, with 8 bases lying between them. The CDR3 spans 14 residues. Per the germline V gene, CDR1 is LNHNV and CDR2 is YYDKDF (reference sequence). In nucleotides, the CDR3 is TGTGCCACCAGCAGAGTCCATACTAATCAGCCCCAGCATTTT. It codes for CATSRVHTNQPQHF. The variable domain in full, completed from reference TRBV15 and TRBJ1-5, reads DAMVIQNPRYQVTQFGKPVTLSCSQTLNHNVMYWYQQKSSQAPKLLFHYYDKDFNNEADTPDNFQSRRPNTSFCFLDIRSPGLGDTAMYLCATSRVHTNQPQHFGDGTRLSIL.

V usage is TRBV7-2 and J usage is TRBJ1-5; TRBD1 matches 9 bases. The junction had 7 bases not matched to a gene; V was cut back by 5 bases and J by 5 bases. Germline lookup yields CDR1 SGHTA and CDR2 FQGNSA. The CDR3 runs to 15 residues. The CDR3 region has the DNA TGTGCCAGCAGCGTTCGGACAGGGGAGGATCAGCCCCAGCATTTT. It encodes CASSVRTGEDQPQHF. Complete variable domain (other parts from reference TRBV7-2 and TRBJ1-5): GAGVSQSPSNKVTEKGKDVELRCDPISGHTALYWYRQSLGQGLEFLIYFQGNSAPDKSGLPSDRFSAERTGGSVSTLTIQRTQQEDSAVYLCASSVRTGEDQPQHFGDGTRLSIL.

V and J are TRBV13 and TRBJ2-6; D perhaps matches TRBD1 (5 bases). V was trimmed by 6 bases and J by 0 bases, leaving 9 bases between them. The CDR3 loop spans 15 amino acids. Per the germline V gene, CDR1 is PRHDT and CDR2 is FYEKMQ (reference sequence). Written as DNA, the CDR3 is TGTGCCAGCAGGGGGCTCAGCTCTGGGGCCAACGTCCTGACTTTC. Protein sequence: CASRGLSSGANVLTF.

This CDR3 reads CATRDRDRGIGSTGELFF. The CDR3 DNA is TGTGCCACCAGGGACCGGGACAGGGGAATCGGGAGCACCGGGGAGCTGTTTTTT. This sequence joins TRBV15 and TRBJ2-2; the match to TRBD1 covers 10 bases. The germline V gene has CDR1 LNHNV and CDR2 YYDKDF (reference sequence). The length of the CDR3 is 18 residues. V shed 6 bases and J 4 bases; nucleotides not matched to a gene: 14.

The chain couples TRBV3-1 (or the pseudogene TRBV3-2) to TRBJ2-7; the D gene is possibly TRBD2 (5 bases). The CDR3 is made up of 13 amino acids. V dropped 1 base and J dropped 3 bases, with 7 bases sitting between them. The germline V gene has CDR1 LGHDT and CDR2 YNNKEL (reference sequence). The CDR3 region has the DNA TGTGCCAGCAGCCAAGCGGGGAGCTACGAGCAGTACTTC. This translates into CASSQAGSYEQYF.

This chain connects TRBV12-3 or TRBV12-4 to TRBJ1-2; D call uncertain. This CDR3 is built from 13 residues. Trimming left V 0 bases short and J 7 bases short, with 9 bases between. The CDR3 bases are TGTGCCAGCAGTTTAGCAGGTAGCGGTGGCTACACCTTC. This encodes CASSLAGSGGYTF.

The V call is TRBV3-1 (or the pseudogene TRBV3-2), the J call TRBJ2-1; D gene ambiguous. Germline V gene lookup returns CDR1 LGHDT and CDR2 YNNKEL (reference sequence). The CDR3 loop spans 15 amino acids. Trimming took off 0 bases at V and 5 bases at J, with 11 bases between the two ends. The CDR3 loop reads CASSQDPGSHNEQFF. As DNA, the CDR3 is TGTGCCAGCAGCCAAGATCCGGGTTCGCACAATGAGCAGTTCTTC.

The rearrangement links TRBV11-1 to TRBJ2-7, with TRBD1 matching 8 bases. This CDR3 spans 16 amino acids. Germline CDR1 is SGHAT and CDR2 is FQDESV (reference sequence). The V and J ends lost 1 base and 5 bases, in that order; junction bases with no gene match: 10. Here the CDR3 reads CASSLVGTGLWDEQYF. The CDR3 DNA reads as TGTGCCAGCAGCTTAGTCGGGACAGGCCTCTGGGACGAGCAGTACTTC.

This chain connects TRBV12-2 to TRBJ1-5; no DNA check was done on the table's D call, TRBD1. TRBV12-2 is recorded as a pseudogene. The CDR3 loop spans 16 amino acids. CDR3: CASRSTGEYSNQPQHF. DNA for the CDR3: TGTGCAAGTCGTAGTACAGGGGAGTATAGCAATCAGCCCCAGCATTTT.

The chain uses TRBV5-1 and TRBJ2-7; 7 nucleotides line up with TRBD1. CDR3 length equals 13 residues. Germline trimming cut 1 base from V and 6 bases from J; bases unmatched to any gene: 4. Germline CDR1 is SGHRS and CDR2 is YFSETQ. The CDR3 here is CASSLLSGGEQYF. In DNA form, the CDR3 reads TGCGCCAGCAGCTTGTTGTCAGGGGGCGAGCAGTACTTC.

The chain employs TRBV5-1 and TRBJ1-4; 11 nucleotides match TRBD1. The CDR3 is made up of 15 amino acids. J gave up 5 bases and V 0 bases, and 0 bases lay outside the gene matches. Germline CDR1 SGHRS, CDR2 YFSETQ. CDR3 amino acids: CASSLGTGGNEKLFF. CDR3 sequence (DNA): TGCGCCAGCAGCTTGGGGACAGGGGGCAATGAAAAACTGTTTTTT.

The chain combines TRBV25-1 with TRBJ2-1; perhaps TRBD2 as D (5 bases). Germline loops: CDR1 MGHDK, CDR2 SYGVNS. Trimming removed 4 bases at V and 0 bases at J, with 10 bases between. The CDR3 has 15 residues. The CDR3 protein is CASSGRVRSYNEQFF. The DNA of the CDR3 is TGTGCCAGCAGTGGGCGGGTCCGCTCCTACAATGAGCAGTTCTTC.

The chain recombines TRBV6-5 with TRBJ2-2; 10 bases are shared with TRBD2. The CDR3 is 15 residues long. The V and J ends lost 7 bases and 4 bases, in that order; junction bases with no gene match: 6. Germline V lookup: CDR1 MNHEY, CDR2 SVGAGI. CDR3 loop: CASNLLAGTTGELFF. The DNA of the CDR3 is TGTGCCAGCAACCTACTAGCGGGGACCACCGGGGAGCTGTTTTTT.

In its sample, this clone was seen a few times. This chain uses TRBV2 with TRBJ2-7, with D tentatively TRBD1 (5 bases). The CDR3 length is 14 residues. CDR1 SNHLY and CDR2 FYNNEI come from the germline V gene. V gave up 8 bases and J gave up 0 bases, with 14 bases separating them. This chain's CDR3 is CASQEGASSYEQYF. The CDR3 DNA sequence: TGTGCCAGCCAGGAAGGGGCAAGCTCCTACGAGCAGTACTTC.

The chain joins TRBV6-5 to TRBJ1-1; D gene unclear. Per the germline V gene, CDR1 is MNHEY and CDR2 is SVGAGI. V lost 6 bases and J 11 bases, leaving 19 bases between the germline ends. The CDR3 is 13 amino acids. CDR3 region: CASRMEASLWAFF. CDR3 sequence (DNA): TGTGCCAGCAGGATGGAGGCCTCCTTATGGGCTTTCTTT.

The chain carries TRBV18 and TRBJ1-6; 9 nucleotides align to TRBD1. This CDR3 contains 15 residues. Germline values: CDR1 KGHSH, CDR2 LQKENI. Trimming at V came to 3 bases and at J to 5 bases, leaving 2 bases not matched to a gene. CDR3 loop: CASSPRTGDNSPLHF. CDR3 in DNA: TGTGCCAGCTCACCCCGGACAGGGGATAATTCACCCCTCCACTTT.